Below, 26 T cell receptor beta chains from the same sample are listed, as sequenced in a study of identical twins. A single record per CDR3 protein comes from TCRdb applying MiXCR to the 5' RACE reads. This table holds around 140,000 distinct CDR3 sequences, approximately 3.5% found once. Sequenced input: memory T cells sorted from blood. These receptors were taken from a man younger than 35 in good health.

This clonotype was seen ten or more times. V usage is TRBV10-3 and J usage is TRBJ1-2, with D uncertain. The length of the CDR3 is 13 residues. V was trimmed by 9 bases and J by 1 base, leaving 12 bases between them. CDR1 is ENHRY, CDR2 SYGVKD, per germline. CDR3 coding DNA: TGTGCCATTTGGACGGACTATAACTATGGCTACACCTTC. This codes for CAIWTDYNYGYTF.

This clonotype was counted ten times or more. The V and J genes are TRBV5-4 and TRBJ2-2; D might be TRBD2 (6 bases). CDR1 SGHNT and CDR2 YYREEE come from the germline V gene (reference sequence). CDR3 size: 18 residues. Trimming removed 0 bases from V and 2 bases from J, with 17 bases in between. The CDR3 region has the DNA TGTGCCAGCAGCTTGGGGTTTCGGGGGAGGACTAACACCGGGGAGCTGTTTTTT. This gives the protein CASSLGFRGRTNTGELFF.

This clonotype was found many times. The chain combines TRBV11-2 with TRBJ2-7; either TRBD1 or TRBD2 may supply D (5 bases each). The V and J ends lost 6 bases and 5 bases respectively, with 14 bases between them. Germline CDR1 reads SGHAT; CDR2 reads FQNNGV. CDR3 length: 13 residues. The DNA of the CDR3 is TGTGCCAGCAGGAGGGGTGGGTGGGACGAGCAGTACGTC. It specifies CASRRGGWDEQYV.

This clonotype has at least ten counts. CDR3 DNA: TGTGCCAGCAGGTCTGAGGCAACTAGCACAGATACGCAGTATTTT. It is translated as CASRSEATSTDTQYF. This sequence joins TRBV2 and TRBJ2-3, with no clear D. The CDR3 contains 15 residues. V was clipped by 6 bases and J by 0 bases, with 13 bases between them. CDR1 is SNHLY, CDR2 FYNNEI, per germline.

This clonotype has ten or more counts. The rearrangement uses TRBV24-1 and TRBJ1-1; D remains unclear. Trimming took off 4 bases at V and 1 base at J, with 6 bases between the two ends. CDR3 length: 13 amino acids. CDR1 KGHDR and CDR2 SFDVKD come from the germline V gene. The CDR3 loop reads CATSDPTNTEAFF. CDR3 nucleotide sequence: TGTGCCACCAGTGACCCGACGAACACTGAAGCTTTCTTT.

This clonotype has ten or more counts. This chain links TRBV27 with TRBJ2-5, with TRBD2 as a possible D gene (5 bases). This CDR3 is 16 amino acids long. V dropped 6 bases and J dropped 5 bases, with 22 bases sitting between them. The germline gives CDR1 MNHEY, CDR2 SMNVEV (reference sequence). The CDR3 region is CASRSGLSQVSETQYF. The DNA of the CDR3 is TGTGCCAGCAGATCGGGGTTGTCGCAGGTCTCGGAGACCCAGTACTTC.

This sequence joins TRBV20-1 and TRBJ2-1; perhaps D is TRBD1 or TRBD2 (5 bases each). This CDR3 spans 16 amino acids. Germline V CDR1 and CDR2: DFQATT, SNEGSKA (reference sequence). V lost 4 bases and J 4 bases, leaving 20 bases between the germline ends. As DNA, the CDR3 is TGCAGTGCTACAAACCCCTTTAGGGACGGATACAATGAGCAGTTCTTC. Amino acid sequence: CSATNPFRDGYNEQFF.

The table lists this clonotype with many counts. This chain uses TRBV10-2 with TRBJ2-5, with 14 bases fitting TRBD2. V dropped 6 bases and J dropped 2; count of bases not matched to a gene: 14. This CDR3 region has 19 residues. CDR1 is WSHSY and CDR2 is SAAADI in the germline V gene. The CDR3 loop is CASRYSPGLAGVRQETQYF. Written as DNA, the CDR3 is TGCGCCAGCAGATACTCACCGGGACTAGCGGGAGTCCGGCAAGAGACCCAGTACTTC.

This clonotype was picked up many times. The V call is TRBV5-1, the J call TRBJ2-7; D unresolved. The V gene's germline CDR1 is SGHRS and CDR2 YFSETQ. The ends were cut back, 1 base at V and 1 base at J, with 9 bases in the middle. This CDR3 is built from 14 residues. CDR3 nucleotide sequence: TGCGCCAGCAGCTTGAAGGTAGGGTCCTACGAGCAGTACTTC. This sequence encodes CASSLKVGSYEQYF.

The table lists this clonotype with many counts. J is TRBJ2-1 and V is TRBV3-1, with TRBD2 matching over 7 bases. The CDR3 length is 15 residues. After removal of 1 base from V and 5 bases from J, the junction contained 5 bases not matched to a gene. Germline CDR1 is LGHDT and CDR2 is YNNKEL (reference sequence). The CDR3 nucleotides read TGTGCCAGCAGCCAAGTCCGGGACTACCACAATGAGCAGTTCTTC. It encodes CASSQVRDYHNEQFF.

This clonotype was detected ten times or more. This chain joins TRBV6-1 and TRBJ2-7, with D perhaps TRBD1 (5 bases). Trimming removed 2 bases at V and 0 bases at J, with 8 bases between. This CDR3 is built from 14 residues. Germline values: CDR1 MNHNS, CDR2 SASEGT. This chain's CDR3 is CASSEIQGSYEQYV. The CDR3 bases are TGTGCCAGCAGTGAAATTCAGGGCTCCTACGAGCAGTACGTC.

Only one count was recorded for this clonotype. The chain employs TRBV11-3 and TRBJ2-5; the match to TRBD1 covers 12 bases. V lost 2 bases to trimming and J lost 5 bases; unmatched junction nucleotides: 6. CDR1 is SGHNT, CDR2 YENEEA, per germline. The CDR3 spans 16 residues. CDR3 DNA: TGTGCCAGCAGCTTATCTTCGGGACAGGGGGCCGAGACCCAGTACTTC. It is translated as CASSLSSGQGAETQYF.

In this sample, this clonotype turned up many times. The chain is built from TRBV21-1 and TRBJ2-3; the D call in the table, TRBD1, was not verified against the DNA. TRBV21-1 represents a pseudogene. This CDR3 region has 15 residues. This chain's CDR3 is CASSNKTPGADTQYF. The CDR3 bases are TGTGCCAGCAGCAATAAGACCCCTGGGGCAGATACGCAGTATTTT.

There are many counts of this clonotype. This sequence joins TRBV7-9 and TRBJ2-7; 10 bases align to TRBD2. The CDR3 sequence is 15 residues long. Germline CDR1 is SEHNR and CDR2 is FQNEAQ (reference sequence). Unmatched junction bases numbered 5, after V lost 3 bases and J lost 3 bases. CDR3 loop: CASSFDGLAVYEQYF. The CDR3 coding sequence is TGTGCCAGCAGCTTCGACGGACTAGCGGTCTACGAGCAGTACTTC.

With regard to this clonotype: A much more abundant neighbour one base away suggests this may be a read error. The V gene is TRBV14, the J gene TRBJ2-7, with 7 bases lining up with TRBD1. CDR3 length: 14 amino acids. The germline V gene has CDR1 SGHDN and CDR2 FVKESK. Trimming cost V 4 bases and J 4 bases; bases outside gene matches: 7. CDR3 protein: CASSRAGGRYEQYF. CDR3 nucleotide sequence: TGTGCCAGCAGCCGCGCAGGGGGTAGATACGAGCAGTACTTC. Based on the CDR3 plus reference TRBV14 and TRBJ2-7, the full variable domain is EAGVTQFPSHSVIEKGQTVTLRCDPISGHDNLYWYRRVMGKEIKFLLHFVKESKQDESGMPNNRFLAERTGGTYSTLKVQPAELEDSGVYFCASSRAGGRYEQYFGPGTRLTVT.

This clonotype was seen many times. The CDR3 bases are TGCAGTGCTAGAGCGGTTCCGGGGGACAGGGGCGCCAGGAACACTGAAGCTTTCTTT. Residues: CSARAVPGDRGARNTEAFF. The chain uses TRBV20-1 and TRBJ1-1; 10 positions match TRBD1. This CDR3 spans 19 amino acids. V was pared by 1 base and J by 1 base, with 15 bases of the junction left unmatched. The V gene's germline CDR1 is DFQATT and CDR2 SNEGSKA (reference sequence).

This clonotype was detected ten times or more. V usage is TRBV20-1 and J usage is TRBJ2-1; 9 bases agree with TRBD2. Trimming took 6 bases from V and 8 from J; bases not matched to a gene: 11. CDR3 size: 14 residues. Germline V gene lookup returns CDR1 DFQATT and CDR2 SNEGSKA (reference sequence). CDR3 protein: CSAPRAGGPDEQFF. The CDR3 DNA is TGCAGTGCGCCGAGGGCGGGAGGGCCAGATGAGCAGTTCTTC.

This clonotype was found many times. This chain links TRBV5-1 with TRBJ2-7, with 7 positions matching TRBD2. V lost 0 bases and J lost 0; bases outside the gene matches: 6. Looked up from germline, CDR1 is SGHRS and CDR2 is YFSETQ. This CDR3 has 16 residues. The CDR3: CASSLDLAASSYEQYF. The DNA of the CDR3 is TGCGCCAGCAGCTTGGATCTAGCGGCAAGCTCCTACGAGCAGTACTTC.

This clonotype showed up many times. J is TRBJ2-4 and V is TRBV6-4, with 8 bases aligning to TRBD1. Germline values: CDR1 MRHNA, CDR2 SNTAGT. The CDR3 has 16 amino acids. Germline trimming cut 2 bases from V and 4 bases from J; bases unmatched to any gene: 7. CDR3 DNA sequence: TGTGCCAGCAGTGACCCGACCTGGACAGGGAAAAACATTCAGTACTTC. It yields the protein CASSDPTWTGKNIQYF.

This clonotype has at least ten counts. This rearrangement joins TRBV29-1 to TRBJ1-4; D not resolved. The CDR3 runs to 13 residues. Germline lookup yields CDR1 SQVTM and CDR2 ANQGSEA. Between the trimmed V and J ends, which lost 5 bases and 8 bases, there was a span of 15 bases. The CDR3 sequence is CSVNGVGEEKLFF. The CDR3 nucleotides read TGCAGCGTTAACGGGGTTGGGGAGGAAAAACTGTTTTTT.

This clonotype was recorded at least ten times. The chain carries TRBV20-1 and TRBJ2-5; D gene ambiguous. The V end lost 3 bases, the J end lost 4 bases, and 21 bases lay between the germline ends. The CDR3 length is 16 residues. Per the germline V gene, CDR1 is DFQATT and CDR2 is SNEGSKA (reference sequence). In nucleotides, the CDR3 is TGCAGTGCTAGTAGTATCGTGCCTAGAGGTGGAGAGACCCAGTACTTC. Translation gives CSASSIVPRGGETQYF.

This clonotype was recorded many times. The chain links TRBV4-2 to TRBJ2-5, with TRBD1 matching over 7 bases. The CDR3 has 16 amino acids. CDR1 LGHNA and CDR2 YNFKEQ come from the germline V gene. Trimming removed 0 bases from V and 1 base from J; junction bases left unmatched: 5. The CDR3 reads CASSQEDNRGQETQYF. The CDR3 DNA reads as TGTGCCAGCAGCCAAGAGGATAACAGGGGCCAAGAGACCCAGTACTTC.

Many counts were recorded for this clonotype. A junction boundary mismatches the germline segment, possibly from a read error. The chain couples TRBV6-1 to TRBJ2-5; TRBD2 aligns across 13 bases. Germline V gene lookup returns CDR1 MNHNS and CDR2 SASEGT. This CDR3 contains 13 residues. DNA of the CDR3: TGTGCCAGCAGACCGGGACTAGCGGGATTCTGGCATTTC. Protein: CASRPGLAGFWHF.

This clonotype was seen at least ten times. The CDR3 sequence is CASSQAGLAMDEQFF. The CDR3 bases are TGTGCCAGCAGCCAGGCGGGACTAGCAATGGATGAGCAGTTCTTC. The chain joins TRBV3-1 to TRBJ2-1; 9 bases line up with TRBD2. Losses at the gene ends were 3 bases for V and 8 bases for J; bases not matched to a gene: 8. Germline CDR1 is LGHDT and CDR2 is YNNKEL (reference sequence). This CDR3 is built from 15 residues.

This clonotype was seen ten or more times. The chain joins TRBV20-1 to TRBJ2-3; TRBD2 agrees at 10 bases. Germline trimming cut 0 bases from V and 8 bases from J; bases unmatched to any gene: 11. The germline V gene encodes CDR1 DFQATT and CDR2 SNEGSKA (reference sequence). This CDR3 region has 16 residues. CDR3 in amino acids: CSARDRASGSWGTQYF. In DNA form, the CDR3 reads TGCAGTGCTAGAGATCGGGCTAGCGGGAGTTGGGGTACGCAGTATTTT.

This clonotype was picked up many times. The chain joins TRBV5-1 to TRBJ2-1; D unresolved. V dropped 1 base and J dropped 6 bases, with 8 bases sitting between them. The germline V gene encodes CDR1 SGHRS and CDR2 YFSETQ. There are 13 residues in the CDR3. CDR3 residues: CASSLLVPNEQFF. The CDR3 DNA sequence: TGCGCCAGCAGCTTGCTAGTTCCCAATGAGCAGTTCTTC.